A single sample is the source of the 25 T cell receptor beta chains below, sequenced in a study of cytomegalovirus exposure and HLA in healthy donors. 60 Vbeta and 13 Jbeta primers were used in PCR. Sequencing used immunoSEQ multiplex PCR; TCRdb keeps in-frame clones, though not all of them. Among some 190,000 clones listed, about 80% were seen once. The sample comprised PBMCs. Receptor source: a woman in her 30s in good health and CMV-seronegative.

V gene TRBV5-6 combines with J gene TRBJ1-3; TRBD1 is a possible D gene (5 bases). Per the germline V gene, CDR1 is SGHDT and CDR2 is YYEEEE. The ends were cut back, 0 bases at V and 3 bases at J, with 16 bases in the middle. This CDR3 region has 17 residues. The CDR3 region is CASSLGRVLTYGNTIYF. The CDR3 DNA sequence: TGTGCCAGCAGCTTGGGCAGGGTGCTTACCTATGGAAACACCATATATTTT.

The chain carries TRBV7-9 and TRBJ1-1; 7 bases agree with TRBD1. The ends lost 0 bases at V and 5 bases at J; junction bases unmatched: 6. This CDR3 is built from 15 residues. Germline V gene data show CDR1 as SEHNR and CDR2 as FQNEAQ (reference sequence). The CDR3 nucleotides read TGTGCCAGCAGCTTAGCTGAGGGGGCGCGGACTGAAGCTTTCTTT. Translating it yields CASSLAEGARTEAFF.

This clone has more than one count but fewer than ten. The chain has TRBV5-6 and TRBJ1-4; D is unresolved. The CDR3 has 15 residues. V was cut by 5 bases and J by 6 bases, with 17 bases left in between. Germline V gene lookup returns CDR1 SGHDT and CDR2 YYEEEE. The CDR3 reads CASSRPGGTDEKLFF. The CDR3 DNA sequence: TGTGCCAGCAGTCGCCCGGGAGGAACGGATGAAAAACTGTTTTTT. The variable domain in full, completed from reference TRBV5-6 and TRBJ1-4, reads DAGVTQSPTHLIKTRGQQVTLRCSPKSGHDTVSWYQQALGQGPQFIFQYYEEEERQRGNFPDRFSGHQFPNYSSELNVNALLLGDSALYLCASSRPGGTDEKLFFGSGTQLSVL.

The V call is TRBV5-1, the J call TRBJ1-6, with D maybe TRBD1 (5 bases). Germline CDR1 and CDR2: SGHRS and YFSETQ. There are 13 residues in the CDR3. V lost 4 bases to trimming and J lost 5 bases, with 7 bases between them. Here the CDR3 reads CASSLTDNSPLHF. The CDR3 DNA sequence: TGCGCCAGCAGCCTGACAGATAATTCACCCCTCCACTTT.

The chain couples TRBV18 to TRBJ2-7; 8 nucleotides line up with TRBD2. J lost 2 bases, V lost 2 bases, and 5 bases had no gene match. CDR3 size: 15 residues. Germline V CDR1 and CDR2: KGHSH, LQKENI. The CDR3 bases are TGTGCCAGCTCACCAAACCGCGGGGGGACCTACGAGCAGTACTTC. Its protein product is CASSPNRGGTYEQYF.

This clone has only a few counts. The rearrangement joins TRBV28 to TRBJ2-7; D might be TRBD1 (5 bases). The CDR3 is 12 residues long. Trimming left V 7 bases short and J 9 bases short, with 16 bases between. In germline, CDR1 is MDHEN, CDR2 SYDVKM. CDR3 in DNA: TGTGCCAGCACGGGCCCGGGTGGGGCGCAGTACTTC. Its translation is CASTGPGGAQYF.

The genes are TRBV6-1 and TRBJ1-2; TRBD1 might be the D (5 bases). V dropped 8 bases and J dropped 8 bases, with 18 bases sitting between them. This CDR3 region has 13 residues. Germline V gene data show CDR1 as MNHNS and CDR2 as SASEGT. CDR3 DNA sequence: TGTGCCAGCGGAGACCTTAGGGGTAGCGGCTACACCTTC. It yields the protein CASGDLRGSGYTF.

CDR3 coding DNA: TGTGCCAGCAGCTTGCTCGGGGAGAGTGAGCAGTTCTTC. As protein: CASSLLGESEQFF. The genes are TRBV5-6 and TRBJ2-1; tentatively, D is TRBD2 (5 bases). The CDR3 contains 13 residues. Trimming left V 1 base short and J 9 bases short, with 11 bases between. Germline CDR1 is SGHDT and CDR2 is YYEEEE.

The chain uses TRBV30 and TRBJ1-2; D unclear. The CDR3 extends over 15 amino acids. Germline V lookup: CDR1 GTSNPN, CDR2 SVGIG (reference sequence). Trimming left V 6 bases short and J 1 base short, with 18 bases between. For the CDR3, the DNA is TGTGCCTGCAAAAATCAAGCGGCGGGTAACTATGGCTACACCTTC. Encoded protein: CACKNQAAGNYGYTF.

The gene calls are TRBV27 and TRBJ1-2; 9 bases align to TRBD1. V shed 5 bases, J shed 7 bases, and the junction held 5 bases outside the gene matches. There are 13 residues in the CDR3. Germline CDR1 MNHEY, CDR2 SMNVEV (reference sequence). Here the CDR3 reads CASSAQGARGYTF. DNA of the CDR3: TGTGCCAGCAGTGCACAGGGGGCCCGTGGCTACACCTTC.

The V gene is TRBV18, the J gene TRBJ1-5; D may be TRBD1 (6 bases). This CDR3 region has 15 residues. Germline CDR1 is KGHSH and CDR2 is LQKENI. Deletions cut 2 bases from V and 7 bases from J, with 15 bases between. Here the CDR3 reads CASSPFASGEQPQHF. The CDR3 DNA follows: TGTGCCAGCTCACCATTCGCTTCAGGGGAACAGCCCCAGCATTTT.

The chain carries TRBV29-1 and TRBJ2-7; 10 nucleotides align to TRBD1. V lost 4 bases to trimming and J lost 1 base; unmatched junction nucleotides: 4. Germline CDR1 is SQVTM and CDR2 is ANQGSEA. This CDR3 contains 14 residues. DNA of the CDR3: TGCAGCGTTGTTGGGACAGGGGCTTCCTACGAGCAGTACTTC. This encodes CSVVGTGASYEQYF.

The gene calls are TRBV2 and TRBJ1-5; TRBD1 matches at 7 bases. V lost 5 bases, J lost 3 bases, and 13 bases stayed unmatched. The V gene's germline CDR1 is SNHLY and CDR2 FYNNEI. The CDR3 is made up of 17 amino acids. The CDR3 sequence is CASSRRVDRVNNQPQHF. In DNA form, the CDR3 reads TGTGCCAGCAGTCGAAGGGTTGACAGGGTTAACAATCAGCCCCAGCATTTT.

The chain employs TRBV29-1 and TRBJ1-5, with TRBD1 identical over 9 bases. This CDR3 region has 16 residues. CDR1 is SQVTM, CDR2 ANQGSEA, per germline. The V segment lost 6 bases and the J segment 6 bases; nucleotides outside the gene matches: 15. In DNA, the CDR3 is TGCAGCGTACTCGTTCCCGGGACAGGGAATAGTCAGCCCCAGCATTTT. Amino acids: CSVLVPGTGNSQPQHF.

This clone was recorded only once. V and J are TRBV27 and TRBJ1-4; tentative D call: TRBD1 (6 bases). Per the germline V gene, CDR1 is MNHEY and CDR2 is SMNVEV (reference sequence). This CDR3 is built from 15 residues. V was clipped by 6 bases and J by 0 bases, with 11 bases between them. CDR3 nucleotide sequence: TGTGCCAGCAGCAATACAGGGTCAACTAATGAAAAACTGTTTTTT. As protein: CASSNTGSTNEKLFF.

Points on this clone: A junction end diverges from the germline sequence, so it may reflect a read error. The CDR3 sequence: CASSYTARAGAGEQLF. The CDR3 DNA follows: TGTGCCAGCAGTTACACGGCGAGGGCGGGGGCGGGGGAGCAGCTCTTC. The V call is TRBV6-5, the J call TRBJ2-1; D is possibly TRBD2 (7 bases). The germline V gene has CDR1 MNHEY and CDR2 SVGAGI. The CDR3 length is 16 residues.

The chain recombines TRBV19 with TRBJ2-7, with 7 bases identical to TRBD1. Germline values: CDR1 LNHDA, CDR2 SQIVND (reference sequence). J was trimmed by 2 bases and V by 2 bases; bases with no gene match: 3. The CDR3 consists of 14 residues. The CDR3 nucleotides read TGTGCCAGTAGTATACGAGACAGGGCCTACGAGCAGTACTTC. Protein: CASSIRDRAYEQYF.

The gene calls are TRBV5-1 and TRBJ1-4; 10 nucleotides agree with TRBD1. The CDR3 runs 15 residues. Per germline, CDR1 SGHRS and CDR2 YFSETQ. The trim removed 4 bases at V and 7 bases at J, leaving 7 bases unmatched. CDR3 amino acids: CASSPRTGGGEKLFF. CDR3 nucleotide sequence: TGCGCCAGCAGCCCAAGGACAGGGGGGGGTGAAAAACTGTTTTTT.

The gene calls are TRBV7-2 and TRBJ1-6; TRBD1 aligns across 8 bases. Germline V CDR1 and CDR2: SGHTA, FQGNSA. The CDR3 covers 19 residues. Germline trimming cut 2 bases from V and 0 bases from J; bases unmatched to any gene: 9. The CDR3 reads CASSLSGGTGFSYNSPLHF. The DNA of the CDR3 is TGTGCCAGCAGCTTATCGGGCGGGACAGGATTCTCCTATAATTCACCCCTCCACTTT.

The V call is TRBV7-3, the J call TRBJ2-2; weak D call: TRBD2 (6 bases). Germline lookup yields CDR1 SGHTA and CDR2 FQGTGA. CDR3 length: 15 amino acids. The ends were cut back, 5 bases at V and 1 base at J, with 11 bases in the middle. CDR3 sequence: CASSPPGGNTGELFF. CDR3 bases: TGTGCCAGCAGCCCCCCCGGGGGGAACACCGGGGAGCTGTTTTTT.

This chain joins TRBV7-3 and TRBJ1-2, with TRBD1 matching over 9 bases. Germline assignment: CDR1 SGHTA and CDR2 FQGTGA. V lost 4 bases and J lost 6; bases outside the gene matches: 3. The CDR3 has 13 amino acids. The CDR3 is CASSSRQGDGYTF. The CDR3 nucleotides are TGTGCCAGCAGCTCCCGACAGGGGGATGGCTACACCTTC.

The V and J genes are TRBV5-1 and TRBJ2-5; TRBD2 matches at 9 bases. The CDR3 consists of 18 residues. V lost 4 bases and J lost 1; bases outside the gene matches: 14. Looked up from germline, CDR1 is SGHRS and CDR2 is YFSETQ. DNA of the CDR3: TGCGCCAGCAGCGGGAGCGGGGGGCCTCTCGCTTCCCAAGAGACCCAGTACTTC. Translation: CASSGSGGPLASQETQYF.

This clone was observed once. The genes are TRBV7-9 and TRBJ2-3, with TRBD2 identical over 8 bases. The CDR3 covers 17 residues. Trimming cost V 4 bases and J 2 bases; bases outside gene matches: 11. Germline CDR1 SEHNR, CDR2 FQNEAQ (reference sequence). CDR3 sequence reads: CASSSFPPAGATDTQYF. CDR3 bases: TGTGCCAGCAGCTCCTTCCCTCCAGCGGGGGCCACAGATACGCAGTATTTT. The entire variable domain, with the rest obtained from reference TRBV7-9 and TRBJ2-3, is as follows: DTGVSQNPRHKITKRGQNVTFRCDPISEHNRLYWYRQTLGQGPEFLTYFQNEAQLEKSRLLSDRFSAERPKGSFSTLEIQRTEQGDSAMYLCASSSFPPAGATDTQYFGPGTRLTVL.

The V gene is TRBV7-9, the J gene TRBJ1-1, with D possibly matching TRBD1 (6 bases). This CDR3 has 15 residues. V dropped 5 bases and J dropped 0 bases, with 13 bases sitting between them. Looked up from germline, CDR1 is SEHNR and CDR2 is FQNEAQ (reference sequence). The CDR3 DNA sequence: TGTGCCAGCAGCAAACAGGGAATGATGAACACTGAAGCTTTCTTT. Its protein product is CASSKQGMMNTEAFF.

CDR3 sequence reads: CASSPGQPPYEQYF. In DNA form, the CDR3 reads TGTGCCAGCAGCCCGGGACAGCCGCCCTACGAGCAGTACTTC. The chain joins TRBV7-8 to TRBJ2-7; 7 bases are a match to TRBD1. Germline trimming cut 5 bases from V and 2 bases from J; bases unmatched to any gene: 6. The CDR3 has 14 amino acids. Per the germline V gene, CDR1 is SGHVS and CDR2 is FQNEAQ.